This T cell receptor beta chain was profiled in a study of technical replicates of blood from a handful of donors. The CDR3 contains 15 residues. Trimming cost V 7 bases and J 8 bases; bases outside gene matches: 10. Germline V CDR1 and CDR2: MNHEY, SVGAGI. Method: immunoSEQ multiplex PCR; TCRdb's copy keeps in-frame clones and lacks some. The table records roughly 80,000 clones, roughly 94% of them present only once. The genes are TRBV6-5 and TRBJ2-1; TRBD2 agrees at 11 bases. The receptor comes from a human donor in good health. Sequencing was carried out using T cells isolated from PBMCs. As DNA, the CDR3 is TGTGCCAGCACTCTACTAGCGGGAGCAAATGATGAGCAGTTCTTC. This encodes CASTLLAGANDEQFF.